One and the same sample provided the 7 T cell receptor beta chains below, sequenced in a study of vaccination effects on CD4 cells after COVID-19 (dated 2022 in TCRdb). Library generation was performed with the immunoSEQ multiplex PCR assay. In its TCRdb copy, this immuneACCESS table keeps in-frame sequences only and misses some clones. Where compared with another copy, unresolved V genes explain less than half of these, and the others have no known cause. For this sample the table gives 52,000 or so clones, of which more than 60% were detected only once. The ten top clones hold 15% to 20% of the sample. No cognate antigen is known for these TCRs. In the ViraFEST assay, PBMC were stimulated with viral peptide pools, and antigen-specific CD4+ T cell clonotypes were then identified by expansion using TCR sequencing. After less than eleven days of culture, CD4+ T cells were isolated with the EasySep CD4+ T cell isolation kit. The absence of prior SARS-CoV-2 infection in healthy vaccine recipients was confirmed by negative nucleocapsid antibodies before and after vaccination.

The sample consisted of CD4+ T cells from PBMCs cultured with SARS-CoV-2 spike peptides, taken before COVID-19 vaccination. This sample's cell subset or site label indicates: SARS-CoV-2 spike overlapping peptide pool stimulation. The source of these receptors is a human donor who received a COVID-19 vaccine.

This clone has just one count. The chain recombines TRBV5-4 with TRBJ1-1, with a tentative D call TRBD1 (5 bases). In germline, CDR1 is SGHNT, CDR2 YYREEE (reference sequence). V lost 0 bases and J lost 5, with 14 bases in between. The CDR3 has 15 residues. In nucleotides, the CDR3 is TGTGCCAGCAGCTTGGGGCAGGGAGATTGGACTGAAGCTTTCTTT. Translation: CASSLGQGDWTEAFF.

This clone has more than one count but fewer than ten. CDR3 amino acids: CASSLTGGYGYTF. In DNA, the CDR3 is TGTGCCAGCAGTTTGACAGGGGGCTATGGCTACACCTTC. This chain links TRBV12-3 or TRBV12-4 with TRBJ1-2; 9 nucleotides agree with TRBD1. The CDR3 runs to 13 residues. V trimming: 3 bases; J trimming: 4 bases; junction bases outside the gene matches: 0.

The CDR3 sequence: CATSRDSGGRYEQYF. CDR3 in DNA: TGTGCCACCAGCAGAGATTCCGGGGGCAGGTACGAGCAGTACTTC. This chain joins TRBV15 and TRBJ2-7; D could derive from TRBD1 or TRBD2 (6 bases each). The V end was cut by 0 bases, the J end by 4 bases, with 13 bases between. Germline assignment: CDR1 LNHNV and CDR2 YYDKDF (reference sequence). CDR3 size: 15 residues.

The chain is built from TRBV6-5 and TRBJ1-2; tentative D call: TRBD1 (6 bases). The CDR3 is made up of 14 amino acids. Trimming took 7 bases from V and 4 from J, leaving 16 bases between them. Germline V CDR1 and CDR2: MNHEY, SVGAGI. CDR3 sequence reads: CASTSQGQLYGYTF. CDR3 coding DNA: TGTGCCAGCACCAGTCAAGGACAGCTCTATGGCTACACCTTC.

This clone has a single count. The chain couples TRBV23-1 to TRBJ2-5, with a weak D call TRBD2 (5 bases). TRBV23-1 is an open reading frame, and its role is uncertain. This CDR3 comprises 16 residues. V lost 0 bases and J 5 bases, leaving 16 bases between the germline ends. The CDR3 bases are TGCGCCAGCAGTCAATCGATAGCCGAGGGCGGGGAGACCCAGTACTTC. Translating it yields CASSQSIAEGGETQYF.

This clone showed up just once. The chain recombines TRBV5-1 with TRBJ2-7; 11 bases align to TRBD2. V shed 3 bases and J 5 bases; nucleotides not matched to a gene: 13. The CDR3 has 17 residues. Germline V gene sequence: CDR1 SGHRS, CDR2 YFSETQ. CDR3 region: CASSSRPSTSGNHEQYF. The CDR3 DNA reads as TGCGCCAGCAGCTCTCGACCCTCGACTAGCGGGAACCACGAGCAGTACTTC.

The CDR3 spells CASSSAGDSYNEQFF. CDR3 in DNA: TGTGCCAGCAGCTCAGCGGGGGACTCCTACAATGAGCAGTTCTTC. V is TRBV7-2 and J is TRBJ2-1; 8 bases line up with TRBD2. V shed 4 bases, J shed 0 bases, and the junction held 2 bases outside the gene matches. CDR1 and CDR2 (germline): SGHTA, FQGNSA. This CDR3 region has 15 residues.